One sample yielded the 8 T cell receptor beta chains listed below, sequenced in a study of blood T cell dynamics during melanoma immunotherapy. The sample's time point: pre-treatment baseline. Measured with immunoSEQ multiplex PCR; TCRdb has only the in-frame clones, and not every one. This repertoire includes over 15 clones. The specimen was cell-free DNA from blood, collected from a patient treated with checkpoint blockade. Receptors originate from a human donor with melanoma.

This clone was recorded once. The gene calls are TRBV7-2 and TRBJ1-5; TRBD1 is a possible D gene (5 bases). This CDR3 contains 15 residues. Germline V CDR1 and CDR2: SGHTA, FQGNSA. The V end was cut by 3 bases, the J end by 4 bases, with 13 bases between. CDR3 protein: CASSLDNFGNQPQHF. CDR3 DNA sequence: TGTGCCAGCAGCTTGGACAACTTTGGGAATCAGCCCCAGCATTTT.

The genes are TRBV6-5 and TRBJ2-3; no clear D gene. V was clipped by 4 bases and J by 4 bases, with 12 bases between them. Germline lookup yields CDR1 MNHEY and CDR2 SVGAGI. The CDR3 totals 14 residues. The CDR3 region has the DNA TGTGCCAGCAGTTCTGGTCAAGCAGCAGATACGCAGTATTTT. Protein sequence: CASSSGQAADTQYF.

This chain uses TRBV7-8 with TRBJ1-6; 7 bases line up with TRBD1. Germline trimming cut 6 bases from V and 7 bases from J; bases unmatched to any gene: 9. The CDR3 has 15 residues. Germline assignment: CDR1 SGHVS and CDR2 FQNEAQ. CDR3 in DNA: TGTGCCAGCAGATTAAACAGGGGCAGGAATTCACCCCTCCACTTT. This codes for CASRLNRGRNSPLHF.

The V gene is TRBV9, the J gene TRBJ2-4, with D possibly being TRBD1 (6 bases). V dropped 4 bases and J dropped 4 bases, with 15 bases sitting between them. The germline V gene encodes CDR1 SGDLS and CDR2 YYNGEE. The CDR3 has 15 residues. The DNA for the CDR3 is TGTGCCAGCAGCTTAACCGGGACATTAAAAAACATTCAGTACTTC. Translation: CASSLTGTLKNIQYF.

The chain employs TRBV7-2 and TRBJ1-5; D is ambiguous. Deletions cut 2 bases from V and 0 bases from J, with 8 bases between. The CDR3 contains 15 residues. Germline assignment: CDR1 SGHTA and CDR2 FQGNSA. The CDR3 region has the DNA TGTGCCAGCAGCTTAAGACGGGATAGCAATCAGCCCCAGCATTTT. It is translated as CASSLRRDSNQPQHF.

In its sample, this clone was seen once. The V call is TRBV25-1, the J call TRBJ1-4; D is uncertain. The CDR3 contains 14 residues. V was trimmed by 3 bases and J by 6 bases, leaving 11 bases between them. Germline CDR1 reads MGHDK; CDR2 reads SYGVNS. CDR3 amino acids: CASSDRAEDEKLFF. The CDR3 DNA is TGTGCCAGCAGTGATCGGGCAGAGGATGAAAAACTGTTTTTT.

V and J are TRBV1 and TRBJ2-6. TRBV1 is described as a pseudogene. This CDR3 has 18 amino acids. CDR3 nucleotide sequence: TGCACCAGCAGTTGGAAATGTTGTGCACAAAGTCGGGCCAACGTCCTGACTTTC. Its protein is CTSSWKCCAQSRANVLTF.

This rearrangement joins TRBV29-1 to TRBJ2-6; the D is unclear. The CDR3 has 17 residues. The germline V and J ends were trimmed by 4 bases and 5 bases, with 21 bases remaining between them. CDR1 and CDR2 (germline): SQVTM, ANQGSEA. CDR3 in amino acids: CSVVTIRIQSRANVLTF. DNA for the CDR3: TGCAGCGTTGTTACGATACGCATACAAAGTCGGGCCAACGTCCTGACTTTC.